This T cell receptor (beta chain) is drawn from a study of blood T cells in healthy people across ages. Points from the study as a whole: Higher diversity, along with more naive CD4+ cells, distinguished long-lived donors from aged donors.

For the second PCR, which ran for roughly 7 to 11 cycles, a sample-barcoded 5' primer and a J-beta primer mix were used. All cDNA molecules were each tagged by a template-switch adaptor with 12 random nucleotides. From the 5' RACE reads, TCRdb called clonotypes with MiXCR, one entry per CDR3 protein. The sample contains 650,000 to 1,000,000 distinct CDR3 sequences, less than 60% of which appear only once. Each of the donors had 8 to 10 milliliters of peripheral blood drawn into EDTA-treated Vacutainer tubes. This clonotype was detected a few times. Its cognate antigen is unknown. After removal of 7 bases from V and 6 bases from J, the junction contained 14 bases not matched to a gene. The germline V gene has CDR1 MNHEY and CDR2 SVGEGT. The CDR3 totals 17 residues.

This receptor was obtained from a man at least 80 years old in good health. The chain is built from TRBV6-2 or TRBV6-3 and TRBJ2-1, with 11 bases identical to TRBD1. The sample taken for sequencing was blood. Here the CDR3 reads CASTKNRRTGGLNEQFF. CDR3 in DNA: TGTGCCAGCACCAAAAACAGGCGGACAGGGGGCCTCAATGAGCAGTTCTTC.